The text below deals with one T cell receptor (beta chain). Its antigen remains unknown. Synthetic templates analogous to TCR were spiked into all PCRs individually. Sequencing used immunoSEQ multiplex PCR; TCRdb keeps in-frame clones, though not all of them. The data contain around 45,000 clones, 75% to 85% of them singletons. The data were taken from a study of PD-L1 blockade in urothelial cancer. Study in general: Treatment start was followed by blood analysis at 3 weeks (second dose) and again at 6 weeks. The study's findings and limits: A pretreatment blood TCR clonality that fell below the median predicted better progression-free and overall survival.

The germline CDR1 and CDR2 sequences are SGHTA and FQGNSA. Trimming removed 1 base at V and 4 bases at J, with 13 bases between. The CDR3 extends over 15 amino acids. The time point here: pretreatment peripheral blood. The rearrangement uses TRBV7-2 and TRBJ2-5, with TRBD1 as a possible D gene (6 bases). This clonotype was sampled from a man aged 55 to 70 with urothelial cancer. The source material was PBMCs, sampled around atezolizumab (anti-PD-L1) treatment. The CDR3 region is CASSLEQVGGETQYF. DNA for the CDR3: TGTGCCAGCAGCTTAGAGCAGGTAGGGGGAGAGACCCAGTACTTC.